The present T cell receptor (beta chain) was sequenced within a study of shared clonotypes between healthy human individuals. Turning to the study itself: Samples came from a couple of female and a few male donors aged 18 to 49.

Germline V gene sequence: CDR1 SGHNT, CDR2 YYREEE (reference sequence). Trimming removed 5 bases from V and 5 bases from J; junction bases left unmatched: 5. The CDR3 has 13 residues. Study results and limitations: Only blood underwent sampling, and tissue repertoires likely differ.

A word on this clone: Antigen specificity is unknown.

For genomic DNA, unsorted samples relied on some 100 million PBMCs. Original data processing: In the immunoSEQ data, sequences were junction-only and lacked quality scores, so filtering differed. Clones were sequenced by immunoSEQ multiplex PCR, and TCRdb holds only the in-frame ones, with some missing. V and J calls and clone size are given by that table; D and trimming were obtained from the DNA. The data hold roughly 500,000 clones, with about 78% observed a single time. Sequencing was done on a sample of PBMCs. The chain has TRBV5-4 and TRBJ1-1, with 8 positions matching TRBD1. The origin of this receptor is a woman in her 40s in good health. Some clones in this sample may be carry-over from other donors' samples. The CDR3 DNA reads TGTGCCAGCAGGTACAGGGGGGGAACTGAAGCTTTCTTT. Translated: CASRYRGGTEAFF.